Sequencing of this TCR beta chain was carried out in a study of cytomegalovirus exposure and HLA in healthy donors. Study-wide results and limits: Later on, an analysis found that several of the most significant clusters appeared to be linked to common viral pathogens, which included parvovirus B19.

This CDR3 is 15 amino acids long. CDR1 and CDR2 from the germline V gene are LNHNV and YYDKDF (reference sequence). The V gene end was trimmed by 0 bases and the J gene end by 4 bases; junction bases not matched to a gene: 3. The PCR employed 60 Vbeta primers together with 13 Jbeta primers. Produced via immunoSEQ multiplex PCR; TCRdb's table is partial and in-frame only. The sample lists around 160,000 clones, around 85% occurring once. Worth noting for this clone: Its antigen remains unidentified.

The TCR sequence derives from a human donor in good health. The sample was PBMCs. The chain uses TRBV15 and TRBJ2-1; TRBD1 matches at 7 bases. In nucleotides, the CDR3 is TGTGCCACCAGCAGAGAGACAGGGCGATACAATGAGCAGTTCTTC. The encoded protein is CATSRETGRYNEQFF.